These T cell receptor beta chains were read from a single sample in a study of blood T cell repertoires in COVID-19. Using immunoSEQ multiplex PCR, the repertoire was profiled, and TCRdb retains in-frame clones only, with some absent. The sample yields approximately 390,000 clones, approximately 90% seen once. Sequencing was done on a sample of PBMCs or T cells enriched from blood (not recorded which). These receptor sequences come from a woman aged 50 to 60 who had recovered from COVID-19. Both conserved end residues are part of each CDR3. Fields, in order: J gene, D gene, V gene, clone size, CDR3 protein, CDR3 DNA. A D gene is named only where the DNA matches it firmly. Only part of the rows carry a size: once, few, many, or a class if the clone is expanded.

>TRBJ1-2|.|TRBV27|.
CASSLFGAGTKSMGYTF
TGTGCCAGCAGTTTATTTGGGGCTGGGACTAAATCTATGGGCTACACCTTC
>TRBJ1-1|.|TRBV4-1|.
CASSPEAAAMNTEAFF
TGCGCCAGCAGCCCGGAGGCAGCAGCGATGAACACTGAAGCTTTCTTT
>TRBJ2-5|TRBD2|TRBV5-6|.
CASRGGARRAQYF
TGTGCCAGCAGGGGAGGGGCTCGGCGGGCCCAGTACTTC
>TRBJ1-6|TRBD1|TRBV18|.
CASSPTGGNSPLHF
TGTGCCAGCTCACCAACAGGGGGGAATTCACCCCTCCACTTT
>TRBJ1-6|.|TRBV18|.
CASSRGVDSPLHF
TGTGCCAGCTCCCGCGGGGTTGATTCACCCCTCCACTTT
>TRBJ2-1|.|TRBV28|.
CASSRGASYNEQFF
TGTGCCAGCAGCCGGGGGGCCTCCTACAATGAGCAGTTCTTC
>TRBJ1-1|.|TRBV7-2|.
CASSLSGFTEAFF
TGTGCCAGCAGCTTATCAGGGTTCACTGAAGCTTTCTTT
>TRBJ2-2|.|TRBV5-1|.
CASSLDRTNTGELFF
TGCGCCAGCAGCTTGGACAGGACAAACACCGGGGAGCTGTTTTTT
>TRBJ2-7|.|TRBV12-3/TRBV12-4|.
CASSLSGYEQYF
TGTGCCAGCAGTTTGTCGGGATACGAGCAGTACTTC
>TRBJ1-5|TRBD1|TRBV19|.
CASSGQANQPQHF
TGTGCCAGTAGTGGACAGGCCAATCAGCCCCAGCATTTT
>TRBJ1-2|TRBD1|TRBV30|once
CAWSFRTGTYGYTF
TGTGCCTGGAGTTTTAGGACAGGGACCTATGGCTACACCTTC
>TRBJ2-3|TRBD2|TRBV5-1|.
CASSLAGGGATDTQYF
TGCGCCAGCAGCTTGGCCGGCGGGGGGGCCACAGATACGCAGTATTTT
>TRBJ1-6|TRBD1|TRBV2|once
CASSSQGGSPLHF
TGTGCCAGCAGTTCCCAGGGGGGTTCACCCCTCCACTTT
>TRBJ2-7|TRBD1|TRBV29-1|.
CSVGKGQGSSSYEQYF
TGCAGCGTTGGTAAGGGACAGGGGTCGTCCTCCTACGAGCAGTACTTC
>TRBJ2-3|.|TRBV11-3|few
CASPPKLDLFLTDTQYF
TGTGCCAGTCCACCAAAACTAGACCTCTTTTTGACAGATACGCAGTATTTT
>TRBJ2-7|.|TRBV7-9|.
CASSSQVHYEQYF
TGTGCCAGCAGCTCCCAGGTCCACTACGAGCAGTACTTC
>TRBJ1-2|.|TRBV28|.
CASSFAQHGYTF
TGTGCCAGCAGTTTCGCACAGCATGGCTACACCTTC
>TRBJ1-3|.|TRBV2|.
CASSREWSGNTIYF
TGTGCCAGCAGTCGGGAGTGGAGTGGAAACACCATATATTTT
>TRBJ2-7|.|TRBV7-2|.
CASSRTVDPYEQYF
TGTGCCAGCAGCAGGACAGTGGACCCCTACGAGCAGTACTTC
>TRBJ1-6|.|TRBV6-1|.
CASSETGENSPLHF
TGTGCCAGCAGTGAAACGGGAGAAAATTCACCCCTCCACTTT
>TRBJ1-2|TRBD1|TRBV6-5|.
CASSYSTQGAPRYTF
TGTGCCAGCAGTTACTCGACTCAGGGGGCGCCTCGCTACACCTTC
>TRBJ2-7|TRBD2|TRBV7-9|.
CASSLDSGGPTTYEQYF
TGTGCCAGCAGCTTAGATAGCGGGGGCCCGACGACCTACGAGCAGTACTTC
>TRBJ2-1|.|TRBV3-1/TRBV3-2|.
CASSRGLTGTFLEQFF
TGTGCCAGCAGCCGTGGGCTTACTGGGACTTTCTTAGAGCAGTTCTTC
>TRBJ1-6|.|TRBV30|.
CAWSVQIGGNSPLHF
TGTGCCTGGAGTGTACAGATAGGGGGTAATTCACCCCTCCACTTT
>TRBJ1-6|.|TRBV2|once
CASSEAGGLAPLHF
TGTGCCAGCAGTGAAGCGGGGGGTCTTGCACCCCTCCACTTT
>TRBJ2-1|TRBD2|TRBV3-1/TRBV3-2|.
CASSVGLARNEQFF
TGTGCCAGCAGCGTGGGACTAGCGCGGAATGAGCAGTTCTTC
>TRBJ1-1|TRBD1|TRBV7-6|few
CASSPGTGLRYTEAFF
TGTGCCAGCAGTCCCGGGACAGGGCTGCGTTACACTGAAGCTTTCTTT
>TRBJ1-1|.|TRBV5-4|.
CASSYGVGTEAFF
TGTGCCAGCAGCTACGGGGTTGGGACTGAAGCTTTCTTT
>TRBJ1-4|.|TRBV2|once
CASRDVGGNEKLFF
TGTGCCAGCAGGGATGTGGGAGGAAATGAAAAACTGTTTTTT
>TRBJ2-5|TRBD1|TRBV7-2|.
CASSFGQGGETQYF
TGTGCCAGCAGCTTCGGACAGGGCGGGGAGACCCAGTACTTC